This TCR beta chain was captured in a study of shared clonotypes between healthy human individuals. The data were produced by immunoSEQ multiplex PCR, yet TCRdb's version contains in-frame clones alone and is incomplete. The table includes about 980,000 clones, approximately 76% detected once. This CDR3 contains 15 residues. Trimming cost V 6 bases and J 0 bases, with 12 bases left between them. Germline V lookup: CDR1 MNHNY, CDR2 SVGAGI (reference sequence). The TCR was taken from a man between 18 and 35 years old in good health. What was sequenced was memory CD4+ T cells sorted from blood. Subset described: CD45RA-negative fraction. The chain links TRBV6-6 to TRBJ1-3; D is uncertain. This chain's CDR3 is CASRFREASGNTIYF. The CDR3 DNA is TGTGCCAGCAGATTTAGGGAAGCCTCTGGAAACACCATATATTTT.